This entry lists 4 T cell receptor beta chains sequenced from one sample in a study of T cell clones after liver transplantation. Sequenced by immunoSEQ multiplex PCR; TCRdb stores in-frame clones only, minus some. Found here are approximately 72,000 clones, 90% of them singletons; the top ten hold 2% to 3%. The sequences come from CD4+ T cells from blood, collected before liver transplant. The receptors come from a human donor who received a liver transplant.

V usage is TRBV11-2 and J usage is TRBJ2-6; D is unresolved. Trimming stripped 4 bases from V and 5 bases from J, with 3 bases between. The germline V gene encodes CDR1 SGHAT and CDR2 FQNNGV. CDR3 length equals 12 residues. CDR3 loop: CASSSRANVLTF. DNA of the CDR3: TGTGCCAGCAGCTCCCGGGCCAACGTCCTGACTTTC.

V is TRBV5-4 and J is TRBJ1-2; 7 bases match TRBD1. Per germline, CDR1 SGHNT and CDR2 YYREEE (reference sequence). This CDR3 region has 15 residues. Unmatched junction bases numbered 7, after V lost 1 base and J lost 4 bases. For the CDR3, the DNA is TGTGCCAGCAGCTTGACGACAGGGAAGGGCTATGGCTACACCTTC. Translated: CASSLTTGKGYGYTF.

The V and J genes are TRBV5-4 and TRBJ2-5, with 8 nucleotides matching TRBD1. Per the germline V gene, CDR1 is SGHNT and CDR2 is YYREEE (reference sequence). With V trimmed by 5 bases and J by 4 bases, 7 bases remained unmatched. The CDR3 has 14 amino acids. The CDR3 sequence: CASSGQGARETQYF. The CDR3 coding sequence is TGTGCCAGCAGTGGACAGGGAGCCCGAGAGACCCAGTACTTC.

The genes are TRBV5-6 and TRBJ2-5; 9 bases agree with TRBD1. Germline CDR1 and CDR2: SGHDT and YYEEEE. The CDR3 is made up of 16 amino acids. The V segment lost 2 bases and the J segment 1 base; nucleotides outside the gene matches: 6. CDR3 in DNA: TGTGCCAGCAGCTTCCTGGACAGGGGCCCCCAAGAGACCCAGTACTTC. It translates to CASSFLDRGPQETQYF.